These 30 T cell receptor beta chains were all obtained from the same sample, sequenced in a study of CD8 T cells in ankylosing spondylitis. General study findings and limits: Within ankylosing spondylitis blood, a TCR beta motif made up of under 10 highly homologous variants appeared to be characteristic.

MiXCR was run by TCRdb on the 5' RACE reads, yielding one entry per CDR3 protein. Of over 400,000 distinct CDR3 sequences in the sample, 25% to 30% were seen once. These TCRs' antigens remain unknown. Sequenced material: blood, either unsorted or a sorted T cell fraction (not recorded which). Receptors originate from a male donor with ankylosing spondylitis.

This clonotype has just a few counts. The rearrangement uses TRBV5-1 and TRBJ1-6; D not certain. CDR1 and CDR2 from the germline V gene are SGHRS and YFSETQ. This CDR3 comprises 12 residues. Trimming took off 2 bases at V and 8 bases at J, with 5 bases between the two ends. The CDR3: CASSFGDSPLHF. CDR3 sequence (DNA): TGCGCCAGCAGCTTTGGAGATTCACCCCTCCACTTT.

The rearrangement links TRBV12-3 or TRBV12-4 to TRBJ2-2; D perhaps matches TRBD2 (5 bases). This CDR3 comprises 18 residues. V shed 0 bases and J shed 0 bases, with 14 bases lying between them. This CDR3 is CASSLALTSRSNTGELFF. The CDR3 DNA follows: TGTGCCAGCAGTTTAGCGCTTACTAGTCGATCGAACACCGGGGAGCTGTTTTTT.

The sample holds one count of this clonotype. This sequence joins TRBV7-7 and TRBJ2-1; no reliable D call. The germline V gene has CDR1 SSHAT and CDR2 FNYEAQ (reference sequence). Trimming took off 5 bases at V and 3 bases at J, with 8 bases between the two ends. The CDR3 totals 13 residues. The CDR3 reads CASSPWDYNEQFF. DNA of the CDR3: TGTGCCAGCAGCCCGTGGGACTACAATGAGCAGTTCTTC.

This clonotype was counted a few times. The chain is built from TRBV29-1 and TRBJ2-5, with D uncertain. Germline CDR1 reads SQVTM; CDR2 reads ANQGSEA. V dropped 4 bases and J dropped 7 bases, with 16 bases sitting between them. The CDR3 is 13 residues long. The CDR3 reads CSVGTALKGTQYF. CDR3 in DNA: TGCAGCGTTGGGACCGCTCTGAAAGGGACCCAGTACTTC.

The gene calls are TRBV18 and TRBJ2-7; no definite D call. Germline CDR1 and CDR2: KGHSH and LQKENI. Trimming pared 3 bases from V and 7 bases from J, leaving 7 bases between. The CDR3 consists of 11 residues. The CDR3 sequence is CASSPQGEQYF. CDR3 DNA: TGTGCCAGCTCACCTCAAGGGGAGCAGTACTTC.

This chain links TRBV10-3 with TRBJ2-2, with 13 bases lining up with TRBD2. Losses at the gene ends were 2 bases for V and 1 base for J; bases not matched to a gene: 7. CDR3 length: 19 amino acids. Germline CDR1 is ENHRY and CDR2 is SYGVKD. CDR3 DNA sequence: TGTGCCATCAGTGAGGCCGGACTAGCGGGAGTCCGGAACACCGGGGAGCTGTTTTTT. The encoded protein is CAISEAGLAGVRNTGELFF.

This clonotype has more than one count but fewer than ten. This chain connects TRBV3-1 to TRBJ2-3; D not certain. Germline loops: CDR1 LGHDT, CDR2 YNNKEL (reference sequence). The CDR3 is 12 residues long. V lost 0 bases and J 10 bases, leaving 8 bases between the germline ends. CDR3 in DNA: TGTGCCAGCAGCCAAGATAGGAATCCGCAGTATTTT. Its translation: CASSQDRNPQYF.

This sequence joins TRBV12-3 or TRBV12-4 and TRBJ2-1; 7 nucleotides line up with TRBD2. CDR3 length equals 15 residues. J lost 6 bases, V lost 3 bases, and 8 bases had no gene match. The CDR3 region is CASSFWGRAANEQFF. In nucleotides, the CDR3 is TGTGCCAGCAGTTTTTGGGGGAGGGCCGCCAATGAGCAGTTCTTC.

This clonotype was detected ten times or more. This chain links TRBV11-3 with TRBJ2-3, with TRBD2 identical over 9 bases. J gave up 5 bases and V 1 base, and 4 bases lay outside the gene matches. Germline V lookup: CDR1 SGHNT, CDR2 YENEEA. This CDR3 comprises 15 residues. The CDR3 DNA reads TGTGCCAGCAGCTTAGGCGGGAGGGCCTTAGATACGCAGTATTTT. The encoded protein is CASSLGGRALDTQYF.

This sequence joins TRBV27 and TRBJ2-1; D might be TRBD1 (6 bases). The CDR3 is made up of 14 amino acids. With 5 bases removed from V and 6 bases from J, the gap between germline ends came to 14 bases. The germline V gene encodes CDR1 MNHEY and CDR2 SMNVEV (reference sequence). CDR3 DNA: TGTGCCAGCAGTCCCGGACAGTTTTTCAATGAGCAGTTCTTC. It specifies CASSPGQFFNEQFF.

This chain links TRBV28 with TRBJ1-5; D might be TRBD1 (6 bases). Trimming took off 2 bases at V and 0 bases at J, with 8 bases between the two ends. This CDR3 comprises 15 residues. CDR1 MDHEN and CDR2 SYDVKM come from the germline V gene. CDR3 DNA sequence: TGTGCCAGCAGTTTACCGGACAGTAGCAATCAGCCCCAGCATTTT. Translation: CASSLPDSSNQPQHF.

The chain uses TRBV2 and TRBJ1-2; 8 nucleotides agree with TRBD1. V dropped 6 bases and J dropped 4; count of bases not matched to a gene: 10. Germline-derived CDR1 and CDR2 are SNHLY and FYNNEI. The CDR3 consists of 15 residues. This CDR3 is CASSPDRARSYGYTF. The CDR3 region has the DNA TGTGCCAGCAGCCCGGACAGGGCGAGGAGCTATGGCTACACCTTC.

This rearrangement joins TRBV13 to TRBJ2-5; tentatively, D is TRBD1 or TRBD2 (6 bases each). With 5 bases removed from V and 2 bases from J, the gap between germline ends came to 24 bases. In germline, CDR1 is PRHDT, CDR2 FYEKMQ (reference sequence). The CDR3 has 18 amino acids. In nucleotides, the CDR3 is TGTGCCAGCAGCGCCAGGAGGGGGTTAGGGCGGTGGCAAGAGACCCAGTACTTC. It is translated as CASSARRGLGRWQETQYF.

This clonotype was counted many times. This chain joins TRBV12-3 or TRBV12-4 and TRBJ2-1; unclear D gene. CDR3 size: 11 residues. The V end was cut by 1 base, the J end by 9 bases, with 4 bases between. The DNA for the CDR3 is TGTGCCAGCAGTTTAGATAGTGAGCAGTTCTTC. It translates to CASSLDSEQFF.

The gene calls are TRBV29-1 and TRBJ1-5; the match to TRBD1 covers 8 bases. Germline lookup yields CDR1 SQVTM and CDR2 ANQGSEA. The CDR3 totals 13 residues. After removal of 7 bases from V and 3 bases from J, the junction contained 5 bases not matched to a gene. CDR3 nucleotides: TGCAGCGCCGGGACAGGTGTCAATCAGCCCCAGCATTTT. It specifies CSAGTGVNQPQHF.

The chain recombines TRBV20-1 with TRBJ2-1, with 10 nucleotides matching TRBD2. The CDR3 has 14 amino acids. Trimming at V came to 4 bases and at J to 2 bases, leaving 2 bases not matched to a gene. Germline V gene data show CDR1 as DFQATT and CDR2 as SNEGSKA (reference sequence). CDR3 in amino acids: CSATLAGTYNEQFF. The CDR3 nucleotides read TGCAGTGCTACACTAGCGGGAACCTACAATGAGCAGTTCTTC.

The chain recombines TRBV12-3 or TRBV12-4 with TRBJ1-1; 9 bases are a match to TRBD1. The V gene end was trimmed by 5 bases and the J gene end by 5 bases; junction bases not matched to a gene: 9. The CDR3 length is 15 residues. The CDR3 DNA reads as TGTGCCAGCAGTCCCGGGACAGGGACGGGAACTGAAGCTTTCTTT. Protein product: CASSPGTGTGTEAFF.

The rearrangement joins TRBV12-3 or TRBV12-4 to TRBJ2-1; 9 nucleotides match TRBD1. Trimming removed 4 bases from V and 1 base from J; junction bases left unmatched: 5. The CDR3 consists of 16 residues. As DNA, the CDR3 is TGTGCCAGCAGTTCCCCCGGGACAGGGTCCTACAATGAGCAGTTCTTC. Translated, it gives CASSSPGTGSYNEQFF.

This clonotype has a handful of counts. The V call is TRBV5-1, the J call TRBJ2-5, with TRBD2 matching 7 bases. Germline values: CDR1 SGHRS, CDR2 YFSETQ. V shed 4 bases, J shed 6 bases, and the junction held 18 bases outside the gene matches. This CDR3 spans 17 amino acids. This CDR3 reads CASSPGLTGPIEKTQYF. CDR3 bases: TGCGCCAGCAGCCCGGGACTAACAGGACCGATCGAGAAGACCCAGTACTTC. Full variable domain (outside the CDR3, taken from reference TRBV5-1 and TRBJ2-5): KAGVTQTPRYLIKTRGQQVTLSCSPISGHRSVSWYQQTPGQGLQFLFEYFSETQRNKGNFPGRFSGRQFSNSRSEMNVSTLELGDSALYLCASSPGLTGPIEKTQYFGPGTRLLVL.

Only a few counts were recorded for this clonotype. The V call is TRBV9, the J call TRBJ1-1; TRBD1 might be the D (5 bases). There are 16 residues in the CDR3. Germline CDR1 is SGDLS and CDR2 is YYNGEE. Trimming pared 1 base from V and 1 base from J, leaving 14 bases between. DNA of the CDR3: TGTGCCAGCAGCGTAAATGGACAAACGGGGAACACTGAAGCTTTCTTT. Its translation is CASSVNGQTGNTEAFF.

The genes are TRBV7-8 and TRBJ1-5, with 8 bases that match TRBD1. Germline CDR1 is SGHVS and CDR2 is FQNEAQ. The CDR3 is made up of 14 amino acids. V lost 5 bases and J lost 5; bases outside the gene matches: 5. The CDR3 loop is CASSPDRDHQPQHF. Here the CDR3 DNA reads TGTGCCAGCAGCCCGGACAGGGACCATCAGCCCCAGCATTTT. The variable domain in full, with the rest retrieved from reference TRBV7-8 and TRBJ1-5, is GAGVSQSPRYKVAKRGQDVALRCDPISGHVSLFWYQQALGQGPEFLTYFQNEAQLDKSGLPSDRFFAERPEGSVSTLKIQRTQQEDSAVYLCASSPDRDHQPQHFGDGTRLSIL.

A few counts support this clonotype. The chain uses TRBV10-3 and TRBJ2-7; TRBD2 matches at 11 bases. This CDR3 has 12 amino acids. CDR1 and CDR2 (germline): ENHRY, SYGVKD. Germline trimming cut 10 bases from V and 6 bases from J; bases unmatched to any gene: 5. In DNA, the CDR3 is TGTGCCACCGGACTAGCGGGTTCCGAGCAGTACGTC. As protein: CATGLAGSEQYV.

This clonotype came up a few times. V and J are TRBV12-3 or TRBV12-4 and TRBJ2-5; D gene unclear. V was trimmed by 2 bases and J by 0 bases, leaving 4 bases between them. CDR3 length equals 13 residues. In DNA, the CDR3 is TGTGCCAGCAGTTTAAACGACCAAGAGACCCAGTACTTC. Amino acid sequence: CASSLNDQETQYF.

The CDR3 region is CASSRDSGNEQFF. The CDR3 nucleotides are TGTGCCAGCTCCCGGGACAGTGGCAATGAGCAGTTCTTC. The chain carries TRBV18 and TRBJ2-1; 7 nucleotides agree with TRBD1. The CDR3 spans 13 residues. V dropped 6 bases and J dropped 6; count of bases not matched to a gene: 5. Germline V gives CDR1 KGHSH, CDR2 LQKENI.

This clonotype was counted between two and nine times. The rearrangement uses TRBV20-1 and TRBJ1-2, with 10 bases lining up with TRBD1. Losses at the gene ends were 1 base for V and 6 bases for J; bases not matched to a gene: 5. The CDR3 has 14 amino acids. The germline V gene has CDR1 DFQATT and CDR2 SNEGSKA (reference sequence). CDR3 DNA: TGCAGTGCTAGAGCTTCCGGGACAGGGGATGGCTACACCTTC. This codes for CSARASGTGDGYTF.

Notes on this clonotype: Given a much more abundant clone one base away, this may be a read error. The V and J genes are TRBV29-1 and TRBJ2-6, with D possibly being TRBD1 (5 bases). Germline V lookup: CDR1 SQVTM, CDR2 ANQGSEA. The CDR3 is 14 residues long. The CDR3 DNA follows: TGCAGCGTTGACGACAGCTCTGGGGCCAGCGTCCTGACTTTC. It encodes CSVDDSSGASVLTF.

The chain employs TRBV27 and TRBJ2-5; 8 bases line up with TRBD2. This CDR3 region has 14 residues. The germline gives CDR1 MNHEY, CDR2 SMNVEV (reference sequence). V gave up 6 bases and J gave up 5 bases; unmatched junction bases: 8. As DNA, the CDR3 is TGTGCCAGCAGGAGCGGGAGCGTATTGGAGACCCAGTACTTC. Amino acids: CASRSGSVLETQYF.

This clonotype was detected a few times. This chain links TRBV5-1 with TRBJ2-7; TRBD2 matches at 9 bases. The CDR3 consists of 13 residues. Germline V lookup: CDR1 SGHRS, CDR2 YFSETQ. V lost 4 bases, J lost 6 bases, and 5 bases stayed unmatched. The CDR3, as DNA: TGCGCCAGCAGCCCCGATAGCGGGAGCGAGCAGTACTTC. Its protein product is CASSPDSGSEQYF.

V and J are TRBV20-1 and TRBJ1-5; 7 bases fit TRBD1. CDR1 is DFQATT, CDR2 SNEGSKA, per germline (reference sequence). J gave up 2 bases and V 4 bases, and 8 bases lay outside the gene matches. The CDR3 spans 15 residues. CDR3 in DNA: TGCAGTGCTACTGACAGGGTCCGGGGCAATCAGCCCCAGCATTTT. Translated, it gives CSATDRVRGNQPQHF.

This clonotype was seen only a few times. This chain links TRBV5-1 with TRBJ2-3, with 8 bases identical to TRBD1. The CDR3 extends over 16 amino acids. CDR1 and CDR2 from the germline V gene are SGHRS and YFSETQ. The junction had 5 bases not matched to a gene; V was cut back by 2 bases and J by 0 bases. DNA for the CDR3: TGCGCCAGCAGCTTTTTAGGACAGGGTAGCACAGATACGCAGTATTTT. Its translation is CASSFLGQGSTDTQYF.